The rows below give T cell receptor beta chains drawn from one sample of a study of beta chain features in type 1 diabetes. The method was immunoSEQ multiplex PCR; TCRdb's version includes in-frame clones alone and lacks a portion of them. Among 310,000 or so clones listed, around 16% were seen once. The specimen sequenced was naive CD4+ T cells from blood. These TCRs come from a man aged 18 to 29 with type 1 diabetes. The CDR3 runs from the conserved cysteine through the conserved F or W. D genes are given only for firm matches. Expanded clones are given a class, and other clones once, few, many or no size at all.

V	size	D	J	DNA	CDR3
TRBV29-1	once	TRBD1	TRBJ1-2	TGCAGCGTGGGGGACAGGGAAGGTGGCTACACCTTC	CSVGDREGGYTF
TRBV7-2	few	TRBD1	TRBJ2-7	TGTGCCAGCAGCCCTCAGACAGGGAACTACGAGCAGTACTTC	CASSPQTGNYEQYF
TRBV5-1	few	TRBD1	TRBJ2-5	TGCGCCAGTGCGGACAGGGGGGCCGAGACCCAGTACTTC	CASADRGAETQYF
TRBV7-2	NA	NA	TRBJ1-2	TGTGCCAGCAGCCCCCGGGGGGCGATCCAAGATGGCTACACCTTC	CASSPRGAIQDGYTF
TRBV18	NA	NA	TRBJ1-2	TGTGCCAGCTCACCCCGAGAAGGGGATGGCTACACCTTC	CASSPREGDGYTF
TRBV6-4	NA	TRBD2	TRBJ2-5	TGTGCCAGCAGTGTAAAATATGGGACTAGCCTCTGGGAGACCCAGTACTTC	CASSVKYGTSLWETQYF
TRBV19	NA	TRBD2	TRBJ2-1	TGTGCCAGTAGAGGACTAGCGGCCTCCTACAATGAGCAGTTCTTC	CASRGLAASYNEQFF
TRBV28	few	NA	TRBJ2-7	TGTGCCAGCGGGTCGCGGAACGAGCAGTACTTC	CASGSRNEQYF
TRBV28	few	TRBD1	TRBJ2-5	TGTGCCAGCAGTGTGGGACAGACGCAAGAGACCCAGTACTTC	CASSVGQTQETQYF
TRBV4-1	NA	TRBD2	TRBJ2-1	TGCGCCAGCAGCCAAGGCTGGACTAGCGGGAGGCATGAGCAGTTCTTC	CASSQGWTSGRHEQFF
TRBV5-4	few	NA	TRBJ2-7	TGTGCCAGCAGCTTGGGTAGGGGATTGGGCTACGAGCAGTACTTC	CASSLGRGLGYEQYF
TRBV7-9	NA	NA	TRBJ1-1	TGTGCCAGCAGCTTCAGTCAGGGTTACACTGAAGCTTTCTTT	CASSFSQGYTEAFF
TRBV9	NA	NA	TRBJ2-7	TGTGCCAGCAGCGTAGACGGGGGCGAGCAGTACTTC	CASSVDGGEQYF
TRBV28	NA	NA	TRBJ1-1	TGTGCCAGCAGTCTAATGACTCTTGAAGCTTTCTTT	CASSLMTLEAFF
TRBV10-3	few	NA	TRBJ2-1	TGTGCCATCAGTGTCGGAGAGAACAATGAGCAGTTCTTC	CAISVGENNEQFF
TRBV29-1	NA	TRBD1	TRBJ1-2	TGCAGCGTCTCATCCGGGACAGGGGTTGCCTATGGCTACACCTTC	CSVSSGTGVAYGYTF
TRBV28	NA	TRBD1	TRBJ2-7	TGTGCCACCTGGGGGACAGGGGTTTACGAGCAGTACTTC	CATWGTGVYEQYF
TRBV9	few	TRBD2	TRBJ2-1	TGTGCCAGCAGCGTAGCTGTTAGCGGGGGGCGCAGCTCCTACAATGAGCAGTTCTTC	CASSVAVSGGRSSYNEQFF
TRBV30	NA	NA	TRBJ2-1	TGTGCCTGGAGTCCCCCAGGGGAATCCTACAATGAGCAGTTCTTC	CAWSPPGESYNEQFF
TRBV19	NA	TRBD2	TRBJ2-1	TGTGCCAGTAGAAGGACTAGCGGGGTCTACAATGAGCAGTTCTTC	CASRRTSGVYNEQFF
TRBV5-1	NA	NA	TRBJ2-2	TGCGCCAGCAGCTTGGAAAACAGGAACACCGGGGAGCTGTTTTTT	CASSLENRNTGELFF
TRBV7-9	once	TRBD2	TRBJ2-7	TGTGCCAGCAGCCAAGGGTGGACCCGGGAGGTCAAGCAGTACTTC	CASSQGWTREVKQYF
TRBV28	few	TRBD1	TRBJ1-2	TGTGCCAGCAGTATAGGGGGCTTGGATGGCTACACCTTC	CASSIGGLDGYTF
TRBV5-1	few	TRBD1	TRBJ2-1	TGCGCCAGCAGCTTGGGGGCCTACAGGGGGAATGAGCAGTTCTTC	CASSLGAYRGNEQFF
TRBV19	NA	NA	TRBJ2-6	TGTGCCAGTAGCCTAGACAGCTCTGGGGCCAACGTCCTGACTTTC	CASSLDSSGANVLTF
TRBV10-3	few	TRBD2	TRBJ2-2	TGTGCCATCAGTGATCTGGCGGGAGTGGTTTCCGGGGAGCTGTTTTTT	CAISDLAGVVSGELFF
TRBV5-4	few	NA	TRBJ2-2	TGTGCCAGCAGCTTGACGGTGGGGCCCGGGGGGGAGCTGTTTTTT	CASSLTVGPGGELFF
TRBV2	NA	TRBD2	TRBJ2-1	TGTGCCAGCAGTGATAGCGGGAGGAGAGATGAGCAGTTCTTC	CASSDSGRRDEQFF
TRBV11-2	NA	NA	TRBJ1-1	TGTGCCAGCAGCCTCAATCGGGCTGAAGCTTTCTTT	CASSLNRAEAFF
TRBV27	few	TRBD2	TRBJ2-7	TGTGCCAGCAGTTACGCCCCGATTAGCGGGAGCTCCTACGAGCAGTACTTC	CASSYAPISGSSYEQYF
TRBV2	NA	NA	TRBJ2-7	TGTGCCAGCAGTGCGAGCTCCTACGAGCAGTACTTC	CASSASSYEQYF
TRBV5-1	once	NA	TRBJ2-4	TGCGCCAGCAGCTTCATCATCCGGGAGTTAGTCGTTAGGGCCAAAAACATTCAGTACTTC	CASSFIIRELVVRAKNIQYF
TRBV28	once	NA	TRBJ2-2	TGTGCCAGCAGTGGCCCACAGGCCCCCCTATCCGGGGAGCTGTTTTTT	CASSGPQAPLSGELFF
TRBV5-5	few	NA	TRBJ1-2	TGTGCCAGCAGTCCAGGGGATGGCTACACCTTC	CASSPGDGYTF
TRBV4-1	NA	TRBD1	TRBJ2-6	TGCGCCAGCAGTCCTCGGACAGGGAGCTCTGGGGCCAACGTCCTGACTTTC	CASSPRTGSSGANVLTF
TRBV14	NA	TRBD2	TRBJ2-3	TGTGCCAGCAGCCAAGATTTGGGGACTAGCGGAGATACGCAGTATTTT	CASSQDLGTSGDTQYF
TRBV9	NA	NA	TRBJ1-2	TGTGCCAGCAGCGTAGCCCATAGCTACTATGGCTACACCTTC	CASSVAHSYYGYTF
TRBV2	NA	TRBD1	TRBJ2-3	TGTGCCAGCAGCCCCGCAGGGGGACGCACAGATACGCAGTATTTT	CASSPAGGRTDTQYF